Listed below are T cell receptor beta chains from one sample, sequenced in a study of cytomegalovirus exposure and HLA in healthy donors. Some clones are missing from TCRdb's copy, which holds only in-frame ones; the method was immunoSEQ multiplex PCR. Among some 50,000 clones listed, about 70% were seen once. The sequenced sample consisted of PBMCs. The receptor set was obtained from a woman aged 50 to 60 in good health and CMV-seropositive. The CDR3 runs from the conserved cysteine through the conserved F or W. The D gene is left open where the match is weak. Size is stated for part of the rows, as once, few or many counts, or as a class when the clone is expanded.

j_call,d_call,v_call,clone_size,cdr3_nt,cdr3_aa
TRBJ2-1,TRBD1,TRBV14,-,TGTGCCAGCAGCCTGACAGGGGGCTTGGATGAGCAGTTCTTC,CASSLTGGLDEQFF
TRBJ1-2,-,TRBV7-9,-,TGTGCCAGCAGCTTGTCTCAGGGTAGCTACACCTTC,CASSLSQGSYTF
TRBJ2-1,TRBD2,TRBV10-3,-,TGTGCCATCAGTTTTCGTCTAGCGGGGGACTACAATGAGCAGTTCTTC,CAISFRLAGDYNEQFF
TRBJ1-1,-,TRBV5-4,-,TGTGCCAGCAGCAGCCGTATGAACACTGAAGCTTTCTTT,CASSSRMNTEAFF
TRBJ1-4,-,TRBV30,-,TGTGCCTGGAGCGGTTGGGAGCTGGCAACTAATGAAAAACTGTTTTTT,CAWSGWELATNEKLFF
TRBJ1-6,-,TRBV7-8,-,TGTGCCAGCAGCTTCCGGAATTCACCCCTCCACTTT,CASSFRNSPLHF
TRBJ1-2,-,TRBV7-2,few,TGTGCCAGCAGCATACCAGGGGTCGGCGGCTATGGCTACACCTTC,CASSIPGVGGYGYTF
TRBJ2-7,-,TRBV28,-,TGTGCCAGCTACAGGATTAACTCCTACGAGCAGTACTTC,CASYRINSYEQYF
TRBJ1-1,-,TRBV29-1,-,TGCAGCGTTGACCCCCAAAACACTGAAGCTTTCTTT,CSVDPQNTEAFF
TRBJ1-6,-,TRBV5-1,-,TGCGCCAGCAGCTTCAAGAGCTCCTATAATTCACCCCTCCACTTT,CASSFKSSYNSPLHF
TRBJ2-2,-,TRBV4-2,few,TGTGCCAGCAGCCGCGGGCTACCGGGGGTAAACACCGGGGAGCTGTTTTTT,CASSRGLPGVNTGELFF
TRBJ1-1,TRBD1,TRBV7-9,-,TGTGCCAGCAGCACCTTACAGGGACAGGGTACTGAAGCTTTCTTT,CASSTLQGQGTEAFF
TRBJ2-7,TRBD1,TRBV7-2,-,TGTGCCAGCAGCTTAGGGACAGGGCTCACGGCGCAGTACTTC,CASSLGTGLTAQYF
TRBJ1-2,-,TRBV5-6,-,TGTGCCAGCAGCCCGGTGCCTTCGCGGGGCTACACCTTC,CASSPVPSRGYTF
TRBJ2-7,TRBD2,TRBV11-2,-,TGTGCCAGCAGCTTAGCGGGGGGTCGGTACGAGCAGTACTTC,CASSLAGGRYEQYF
TRBJ1-4,-,TRBV19,-,TGTGCCAGTATCGGAGGAACTAATGAAAAACTGTTTTTT,CASIGGTNEKLFF
TRBJ2-3,-,TRBV19,-,TGTGCCAGTAGTTCAGGGGTGGAAACAGATACGCAGTATTTT,CASSSGVETDTQYF
TRBJ2-3,TRBD2,TRBV19,-,TGTGCCAGTAGTAACCGCGGGGGGGCGGGCACAGATACGCAGTATTTT,CASSNRGGAGTDTQYF
TRBJ1-4,TRBD1,TRBV7-8,-,TGTGCCAGCAGCTCCTACAGGGGTGAGGGTGAAAAACTGTTTTTT,CASSSYRGEGEKLFF
TRBJ2-3,TRBD2,TRBV28,-,TGTGCCAGCAGTTCACTAGCGGGAGGGAGAACAGATACGCAGTATTTT,CASSSLAGGRTDTQYF
TRBJ1-6,TRBD1,TRBV7-6,-,TGTGCCAGCAGCTTACGACAGGGGGTTTTCTCCTATAATTCACCCCTCCACTTT,CASSLRQGVFSYNSPLHF
TRBJ1-1,-,TRBV5-1,-,TGCGCCAGCAGCGTTAACCAGGGCGGAGGGGTCACTGAAGCTTTCTTT,CASSVNQGGGVTEAFF
TRBJ2-2,TRBD1,TRBV6-4,-,TGTGCCAGCAGTCCCCAGGGTAGGGGGCGCTCCGGGGAGCTGTTTTTT,CASSPQGRGRSGELFF
TRBJ2-6,TRBD2,TRBV28,-,TGTGCCAGCAGTTCCGGACTAGCGGGGGGGCTTGGGGCCAACGTCCTGACTTTC,CASSSGLAGGLGANVLTF
TRBJ1-4,TRBD1,TRBV27,-,TGTGCCAGCAGTTCAGGGGACAGGGAAGAAAAACTGTTTTTT,CASSSGDREEKLFF
TRBJ2-5,-,TRBV7-3,-,TGTGCCAGCAGCGAGGGGACTGGGGAGACCCAGTACTTC,CASSEGTGETQYF
TRBJ2-3,TRBD2,TRBV5-4,-,TGTGCCAGCAGCCTTGGCGGGAGGGCCAGGGATACGCAGTATTTT,CASSLGGRARDTQYF
TRBJ1-1,TRBD1,TRBV9,-,TGTGCCAGCAGCGTAGGGACAGGGTTCACTGAAGCTTTCTTT,CASSVGTGFTEAFF
TRBJ1-4,-,TRBV18,-,TGTGCCAGCTCACCGACAACCGCAACTAATGAAAAACTGTTTTTT,CASSPTTATNEKLFF
TRBJ2-5,-,TRBV7-9,-,TGTGCCAGCAGTCGTAAAGAGACCCAGTACTTC,CASSRKETQYF
TRBJ1-1,-,TRBV7-8,-,TGTGCCAGCAGCTTACGTGGGGAGACTGAAGCTTTCTTT,CASSLRGETEAFF
TRBJ2-7,TRBD2,TRBV4-3,-,TGCGCCAGCAGCCTTAGACTAGCGGGAGGGCCGACGTACGAGCAGTACTTC,CASSLRLAGGPTYEQYF
TRBJ2-5,-,TRBV7-8,-,TGTGCCAGCAGCTTCCTGAGCTCGAGACAAGAGACCCAGTACTTC,CASSFLSSRQETQYF
TRBJ2-1,-,TRBV7-3,-,TGTGCCAGCAGCCGTTCCCCATCTCGGTACAATGAGCAGTTCTTC,CASSRSPSRYNEQFF
TRBJ1-2,-,TRBV14,-,TGTGCCAGCAGCCAAGGGAAGGGAGGTGGCTACACCTTC,CASSQGKGGGYTF
TRBJ1-5,-,TRBV30,-,TGTGCCTGGAGTCAAAGCAATCAGCCCCAGCATTTT,CAWSQSNQPQHF
TRBJ1-3,-,TRBV19,-,TGTGCCAGTAGCCCACAGGGAGAGGAAAACACCATATATTTT,CASSPQGEENTIYF
TRBJ1-4,-,TRBV7-9,-,TGTGCCAGCAGCTTATTTACAGCAACTAATGAAAAACTGTTTTTT,CASSLFTATNEKLFF
TRBJ1-1,-,TRBV19,-,TGTGCCAGTAGTGAACAGGGTTATACTGAAGCTTTCTTT,CASSEQGYTEAFF
TRBJ2-7,-,TRBV7-9,-,TGTGCCAGCAGCTTAACAGAAGCCTCCTACGAGCAGTACTTC,CASSLTEASYEQYF
TRBJ2-1,-,TRBV4-2,-,TGTGCCAGCAGCCAAGATCCACGCGGGGGCCTAAATGAGCAGTTCTTC,CASSQDPRGGLNEQFF
TRBJ1-4,-,TRBV10-1,-,TGCGCCAGCCCGAGGGGGACACCCAGGGGAAAACTGTTTTTT,CASPRGTPRGKLFF
TRBJ2-1,-,TRBV28,-,TGTGCCAGCAGTTTGCCCCGTACAGGGAATGAGCAGTTCTTC,CASSLPRTGNEQFF
TRBJ2-6,TRBD2,TRBV10-3,-,TGTGCCATCAGGATGGCTAGCGGGCGCAACCACTTCGCTGGGGCCAACGTCCTGACTTTC,CAIRMASGRNHFAGANVLTF
TRBJ2-4,-,TRBV19,-,TGTGCCAGTAGTTCTAGCCTAGCCAAAAACATTCAGTACTTC,CASSSSLAKNIQYF
TRBJ1-6,-,TRBV14,-,TGTGCCAGCAGCCAACGGGGGTATAATTCACCCCTCCACTTT,CASSQRGYNSPLHF
TRBJ1-5,TRBD1,TRBV4-2,-,TGTGCCAGCAGCCAAGAGCCAGGGGGCAGGGATAGCAATCAGCCCCAGCATTTT,CASSQEPGGRDSNQPQHF
TRBJ2-7,TRBD2,TRBV27,-,TGTGCCAGCAGTTTGAGGGCGGGAGGACTTGCCGAGCAGTACTTC,CASSLRAGGLAEQYF
TRBJ1-5,-,TRBV28,-,TGTGCCAGCAGTGGTTCGCAGGGAAGGCAGCCCCAGCATTTT,CASSGSQGRQPQHF
TRBJ2-3,TRBD2,TRBV5-6,-,TGTGCCAGCAGTAGACCCGGGACTAGAGGCTATTTT,CASSRPGTRGYF
TRBJ1-1,-,TRBV28,-,TGTGCCAGCAGTTCTAGAGGTCTTGGACTAAACCAAATTAACACTGAAGCTTTCTTT,CASSSRGLGLNQINTEAFF
TRBJ1-3,-,TRBV29-1,-,TGCAGCGCCGTGACAACTGGAAACACCATATATTTT,CSAVTTGNTIYF
TRBJ1-1,-,TRBV7-2,-,TGTGCCAGCAGCTTAGCCGTAAGGAGTGAAGCTTTCTTT,CASSLAVRSEAFF
TRBJ2-5,TRBD2,TRBV5-1,-,TGCGCCAGCAGCTCGAGTCGTAGCGGGGGGACTCAAGAGACCCAGTACTTC,CASSSSRSGGTQETQYF